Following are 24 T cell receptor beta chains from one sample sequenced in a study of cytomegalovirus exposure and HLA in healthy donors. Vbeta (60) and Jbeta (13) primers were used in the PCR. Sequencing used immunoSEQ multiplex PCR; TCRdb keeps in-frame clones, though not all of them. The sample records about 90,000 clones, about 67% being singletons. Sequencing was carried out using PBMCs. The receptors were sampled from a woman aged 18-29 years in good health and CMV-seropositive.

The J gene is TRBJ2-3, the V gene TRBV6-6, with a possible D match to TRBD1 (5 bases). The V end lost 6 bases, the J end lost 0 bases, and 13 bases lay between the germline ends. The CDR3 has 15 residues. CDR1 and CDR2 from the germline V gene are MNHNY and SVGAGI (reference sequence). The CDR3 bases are TGTGCCAGCAGGCCGCAGGGCGTCAGCACAGATACGCAGTATTTT. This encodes CASRPQGVSTDTQYF.

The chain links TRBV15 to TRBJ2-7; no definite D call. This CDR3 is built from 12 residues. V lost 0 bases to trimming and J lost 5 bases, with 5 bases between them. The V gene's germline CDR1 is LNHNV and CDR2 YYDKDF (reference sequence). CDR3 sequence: CATSRDGHEQYF. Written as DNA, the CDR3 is TGTGCCACCAGCAGAGACGGTCACGAGCAGTACTTC.

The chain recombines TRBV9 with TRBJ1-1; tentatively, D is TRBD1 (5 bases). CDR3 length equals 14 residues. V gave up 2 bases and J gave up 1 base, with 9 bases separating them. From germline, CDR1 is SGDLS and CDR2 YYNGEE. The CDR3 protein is CASSVLGANTEAFF. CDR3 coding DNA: TGTGCCAGCAGCGTTCTAGGGGCGAACACTGAAGCTTTCTTT.

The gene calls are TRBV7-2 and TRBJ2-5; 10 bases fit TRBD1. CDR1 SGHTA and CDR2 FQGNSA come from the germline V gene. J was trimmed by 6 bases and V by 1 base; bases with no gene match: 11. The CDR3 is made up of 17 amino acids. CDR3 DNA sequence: TGTGCCAGCAGCTTAGGACTGGAGGACAGGGGGTTGAAGACCCAGTACTTC. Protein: CASSLGLEDRGLKTQYF.

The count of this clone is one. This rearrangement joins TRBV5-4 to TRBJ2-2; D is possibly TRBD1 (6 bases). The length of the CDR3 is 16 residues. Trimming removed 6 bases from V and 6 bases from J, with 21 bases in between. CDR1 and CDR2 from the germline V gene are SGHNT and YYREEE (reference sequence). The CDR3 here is CASTFQGRKVPGELFF. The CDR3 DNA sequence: TGTGCCAGCACCTTCCAGGGGCGAAAGGTCCCCGGGGAGCTGTTTTTT.

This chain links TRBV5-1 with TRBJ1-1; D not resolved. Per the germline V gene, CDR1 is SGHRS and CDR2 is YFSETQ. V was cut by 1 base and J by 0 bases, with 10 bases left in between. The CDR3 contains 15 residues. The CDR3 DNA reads TGCGCCAGCAGCTTGTCGAGCTCCATGAACACTGAAGCTTTCTTT. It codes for CASSLSSSMNTEAFF.

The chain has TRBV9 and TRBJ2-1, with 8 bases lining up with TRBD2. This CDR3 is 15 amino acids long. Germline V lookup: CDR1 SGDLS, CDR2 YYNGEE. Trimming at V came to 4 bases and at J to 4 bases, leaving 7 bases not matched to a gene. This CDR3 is CASSPQPGGYNEQFF. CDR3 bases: TGTGCCAGCAGCCCCCAGCCGGGGGGGTACAATGAGCAGTTCTTC.

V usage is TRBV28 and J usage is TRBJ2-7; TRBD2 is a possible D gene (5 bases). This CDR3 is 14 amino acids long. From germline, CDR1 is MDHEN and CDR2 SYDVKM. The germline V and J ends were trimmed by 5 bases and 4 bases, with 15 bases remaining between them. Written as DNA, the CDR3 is TGTGCCAGCAGTCCGCTCCTATCGGGGTACGAGCAGTACTTC. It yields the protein CASSPLLSGYEQYF.

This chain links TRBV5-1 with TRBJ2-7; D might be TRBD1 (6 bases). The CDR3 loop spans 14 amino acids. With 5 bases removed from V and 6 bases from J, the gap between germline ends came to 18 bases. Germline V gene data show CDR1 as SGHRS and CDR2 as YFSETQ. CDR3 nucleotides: TGCGCCAGCAGTGGACAGTCGACTGGGGGCGAGCAGTACTTC. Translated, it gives CASSGQSTGGEQYF.

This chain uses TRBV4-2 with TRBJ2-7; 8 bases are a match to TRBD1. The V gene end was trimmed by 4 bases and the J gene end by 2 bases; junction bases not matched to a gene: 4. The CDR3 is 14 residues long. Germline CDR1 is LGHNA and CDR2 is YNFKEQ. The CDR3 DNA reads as TGTGCCAGCAGCCCAGGGACAGGAACCTACGAGCAGTACTTC. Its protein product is CASSPGTGTYEQYF.

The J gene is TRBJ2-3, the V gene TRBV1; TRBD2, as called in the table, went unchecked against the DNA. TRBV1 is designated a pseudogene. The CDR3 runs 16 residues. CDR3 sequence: CTSSARDSEVTDTQYF. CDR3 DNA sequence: TGCACCAGCAGCGCCCGGGACTCTGAGGTCACAGATACGCAGTATTTT.

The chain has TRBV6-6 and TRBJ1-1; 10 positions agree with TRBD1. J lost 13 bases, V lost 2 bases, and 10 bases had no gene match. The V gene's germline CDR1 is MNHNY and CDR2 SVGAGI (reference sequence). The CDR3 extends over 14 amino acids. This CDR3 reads CASSYGGQGDSFFF. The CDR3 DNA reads TGTGCCAGCAGTTACGGTGGACAGGGGGATTCCTTTTTCTTT.

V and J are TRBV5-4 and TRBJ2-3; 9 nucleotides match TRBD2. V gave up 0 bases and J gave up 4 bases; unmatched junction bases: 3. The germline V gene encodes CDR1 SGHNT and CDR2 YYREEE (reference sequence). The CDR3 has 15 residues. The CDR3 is CASSLGAGGADTQYF. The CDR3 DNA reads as TGTGCCAGCAGCTTGGGGGCGGGAGGGGCAGATACGCAGTATTTT. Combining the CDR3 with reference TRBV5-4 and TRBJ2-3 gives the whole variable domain ETGVTQSPTHLIKTRGQQVTLRCSSQSGHNTVSWYQQALGQGPQFIFQYYREEENGRGNFPPRFSGLQFPNYSSELNVNALELDDSALYLCASSLGAGGADTQYFGPGTRLTVL.

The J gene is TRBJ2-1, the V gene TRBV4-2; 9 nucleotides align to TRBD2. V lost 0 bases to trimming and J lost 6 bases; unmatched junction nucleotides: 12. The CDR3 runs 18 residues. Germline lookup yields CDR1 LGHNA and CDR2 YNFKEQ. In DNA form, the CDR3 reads TGTGCCAGCAGCCAAGATACCGGGCGGGAGGGGGGCCCCAATGAGCAGTTCTTC. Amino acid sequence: CASSQDTGREGGPNEQFF.

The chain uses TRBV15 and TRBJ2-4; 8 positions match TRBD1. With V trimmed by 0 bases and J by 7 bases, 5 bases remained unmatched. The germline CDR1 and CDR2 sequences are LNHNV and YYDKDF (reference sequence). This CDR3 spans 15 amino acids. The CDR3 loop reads CATSRDPRQGNIQYF. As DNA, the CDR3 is TGTGCCACCAGCAGAGACCCACGACAGGGGAACATTCAGTACTTC.

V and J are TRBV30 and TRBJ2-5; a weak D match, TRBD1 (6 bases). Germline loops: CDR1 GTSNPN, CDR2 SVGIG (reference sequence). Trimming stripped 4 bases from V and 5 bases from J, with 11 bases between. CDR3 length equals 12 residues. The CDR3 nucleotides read TGTGCCTGGACGCAGGGGTGGGAGACCCAGTACTTC. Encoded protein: CAWTQGWETQYF.

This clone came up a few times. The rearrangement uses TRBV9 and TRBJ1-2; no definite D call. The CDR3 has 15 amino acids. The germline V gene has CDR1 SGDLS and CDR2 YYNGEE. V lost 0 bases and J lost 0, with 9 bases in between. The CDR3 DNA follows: TGTGCCAGCAGCGTAGGGGCGAAATCTAACTATGGCTACACCTTC. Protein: CASSVGAKSNYGYTF.

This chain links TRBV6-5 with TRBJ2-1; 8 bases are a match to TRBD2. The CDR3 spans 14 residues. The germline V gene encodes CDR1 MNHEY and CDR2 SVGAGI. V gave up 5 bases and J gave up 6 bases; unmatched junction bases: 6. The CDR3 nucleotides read TGTGCCAGCAGTAGTAGCGGGGCCCGCAATGAGCAGTTCTTC. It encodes CASSSSGARNEQFF.

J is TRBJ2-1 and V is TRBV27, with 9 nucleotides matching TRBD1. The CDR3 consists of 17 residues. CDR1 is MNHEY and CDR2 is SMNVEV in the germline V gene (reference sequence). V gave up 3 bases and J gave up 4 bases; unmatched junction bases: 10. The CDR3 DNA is TGTGCCAGCAGTTTTCGACCCGGGACAGGGTCTTACAATGAGCAGTTCTTC. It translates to CASSFRPGTGSYNEQFF.

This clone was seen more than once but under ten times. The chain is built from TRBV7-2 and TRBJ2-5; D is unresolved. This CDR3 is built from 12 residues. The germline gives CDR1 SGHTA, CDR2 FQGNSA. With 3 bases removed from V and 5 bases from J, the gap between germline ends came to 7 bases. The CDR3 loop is CASSFDGETQYF. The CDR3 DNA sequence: TGTGCCAGCAGCTTCGACGGGGAGACCCAGTACTTC.

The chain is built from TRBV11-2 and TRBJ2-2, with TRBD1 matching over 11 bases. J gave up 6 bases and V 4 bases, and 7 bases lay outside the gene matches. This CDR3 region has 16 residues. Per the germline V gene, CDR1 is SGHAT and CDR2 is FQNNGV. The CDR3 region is CASSSYAGQGAGELFF. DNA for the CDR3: TGTGCCAGCAGCTCTTACGCGGGACAGGGGGCCGGGGAGCTGTTTTTT.

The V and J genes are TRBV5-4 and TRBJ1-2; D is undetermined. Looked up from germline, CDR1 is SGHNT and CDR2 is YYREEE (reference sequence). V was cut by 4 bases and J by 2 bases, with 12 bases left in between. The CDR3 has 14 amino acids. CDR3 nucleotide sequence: TGTGCCAGCAGCCCAGAGGCCCAAAACTATGGCTACACCTTC. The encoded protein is CASSPEAQNYGYTF. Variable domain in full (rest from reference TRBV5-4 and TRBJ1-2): ETGVTQSPTHLIKTRGQQVTLRCSSQSGHNTVSWYQQALGQGPQFIFQYYREEENGRGNFPPRFSGLQFPNYSSELNVNALELDDSALYLCASSPEAQNYGYTFGSGTRLTVV.

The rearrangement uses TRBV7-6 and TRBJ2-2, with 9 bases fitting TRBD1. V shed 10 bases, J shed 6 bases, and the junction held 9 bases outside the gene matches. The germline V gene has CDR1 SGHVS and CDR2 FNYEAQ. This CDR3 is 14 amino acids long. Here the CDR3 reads CAIKGQGLSGELFF. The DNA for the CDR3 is TGTGCCATAAAGGGACAGGGATTATCCGGGGAGCTGTTTTTT.

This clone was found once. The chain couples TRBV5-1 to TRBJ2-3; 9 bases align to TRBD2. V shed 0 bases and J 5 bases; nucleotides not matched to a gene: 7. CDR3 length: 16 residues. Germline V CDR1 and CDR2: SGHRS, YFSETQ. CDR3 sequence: CASSLELAGKVDTQYF. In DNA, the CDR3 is TGCGCCAGCAGCTTGGAGCTAGCGGGAAAGGTAGATACGCAGTATTTT.